This paragraph reports one TCR beta chain. Its target is unknown. One junction end disagrees with the germline gene, perhaps due to a read error. The sample originates from a study of blood T cells in healthy people across ages. Study observations and caveats: Per-million-T-cell TCR beta diversity fell roughly linearly with age. The study found TCR beta diversity correlated strongly with naive T cell percentage.

With each sample, at least 6 micrograms of total RNA were extracted. Together with a sample-barcoded 5' primer, a J-beta primer mix was included in a second PCR lasting about 7 to 12 cycles. TCRdb independently ran MiXCR on the 5' RACE reads; one entry per CDR3 protein. Of more than 650,000 distinct CDR3 sequences in the sample, roughly 24% were seen once. This same sample was also taken into another study, of T cells of mothers and their children.

The sequence came from a boy between 5 and 17 years old in good health. The sequenced material came from blood.

This chain's CDR3 is CASSILPGKYNEQFF. CDR3 bases: TGCGCCAGTAGTATCCTCCCCGGGAAATACAATGAGCAGTTCTTC. The rearrangement links TRBV19 to TRBJ2-1; weak D call: TRBD2 (5 bases). This CDR3 has 15 amino acids. Germline CDR1 and CDR2: LNHDA and SQIVND (reference sequence).